The 2 T cell receptor beta chains in this list originate from one sample, sequenced in a study of blood T cell repertoires in COVID-19. Method: immunoSEQ multiplex PCR; TCRdb's copy keeps in-frame clones and lacks some. The sample contains a few hundred thousand clones, under 90% of which appear only once. Sequencing was performed on PBMCs or T cells enriched from blood (not recorded which). These receptors all come from an older woman who had recovered from COVID-19.

This clone was seen once. This chain links TRBV2 with TRBJ2-3, with TRBD2 identical over 9 bases. The CDR3 is 13 residues long. Trimming took 8 bases from V and 5 from J; bases not matched to a gene: 5. Per germline, CDR1 SNHLY and CDR2 FYNNEI. The CDR3 sequence: CASWRGGEDTQYF. In nucleotides, the CDR3 is TGTGCCAGCTGGCGGGGGGGCGAAGATACGCAGTATTTT.

The chain employs TRBV6-5 and TRBJ1-1; TRBD1 is a possible D gene (6 bases). There are 12 residues in the CDR3. The germline V gene encodes CDR1 MNHEY and CDR2 SVGAGI. The DNA for the CDR3 is TGTGCTAGTCGGACAGCAAACACTGAAGCTTTCTTT. Translation: CASRTANTEAFF.